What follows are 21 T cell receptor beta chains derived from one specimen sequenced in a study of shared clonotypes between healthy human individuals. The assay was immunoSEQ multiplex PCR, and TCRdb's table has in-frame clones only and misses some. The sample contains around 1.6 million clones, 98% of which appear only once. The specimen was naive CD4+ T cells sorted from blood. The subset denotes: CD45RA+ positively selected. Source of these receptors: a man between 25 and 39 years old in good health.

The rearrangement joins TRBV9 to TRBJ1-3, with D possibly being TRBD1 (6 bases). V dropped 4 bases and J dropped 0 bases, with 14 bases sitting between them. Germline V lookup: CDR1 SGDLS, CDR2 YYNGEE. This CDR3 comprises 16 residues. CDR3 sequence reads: CASSTQGGHSGNTIYF. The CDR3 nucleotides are TGTGCCAGCAGCACTCAAGGGGGGCACTCTGGAAACACCATATATTTT.

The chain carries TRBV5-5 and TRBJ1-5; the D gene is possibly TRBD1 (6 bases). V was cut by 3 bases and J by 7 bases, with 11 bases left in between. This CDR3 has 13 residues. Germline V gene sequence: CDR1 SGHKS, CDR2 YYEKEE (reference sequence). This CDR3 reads CASSSQGRQPQHF. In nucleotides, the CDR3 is TGTGCCAGCAGCTCACAGGGTCGACAGCCCCAGCATTTT.

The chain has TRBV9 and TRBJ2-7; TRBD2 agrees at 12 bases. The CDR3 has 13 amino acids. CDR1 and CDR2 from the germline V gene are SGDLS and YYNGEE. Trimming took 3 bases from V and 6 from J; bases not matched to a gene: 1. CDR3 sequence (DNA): TGTGCCAGCAGCGCGGGACTAGCGGGCGAGCAGTACTTC. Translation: CASSAGLAGEQYF. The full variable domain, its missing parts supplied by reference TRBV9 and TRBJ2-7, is DSGVTQTPKHLITATGQRVTLRCSPRSGDLSVYWYQQSLDQGLQFLIQYYNGEERAKGNILERFSAQQFPDLHSELNLSSLELGDSALYFCASSAGLAGEQYFGPGTRLTVT.

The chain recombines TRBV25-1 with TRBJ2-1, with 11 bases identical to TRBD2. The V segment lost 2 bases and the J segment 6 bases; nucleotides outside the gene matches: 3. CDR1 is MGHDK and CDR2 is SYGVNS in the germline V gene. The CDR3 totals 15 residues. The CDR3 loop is CASSEPGLAANEQFF. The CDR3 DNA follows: TGTGCCAGCAGTGAACCGGGACTAGCGGCCAATGAGCAGTTCTTC.

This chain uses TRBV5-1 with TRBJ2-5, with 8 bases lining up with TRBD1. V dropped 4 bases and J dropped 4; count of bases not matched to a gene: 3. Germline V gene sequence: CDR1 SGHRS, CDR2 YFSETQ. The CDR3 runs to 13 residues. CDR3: CASSAGQGETQYF. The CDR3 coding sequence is TGCGCCAGCAGCGCTGGACAGGGAGAGACCCAGTACTTC.

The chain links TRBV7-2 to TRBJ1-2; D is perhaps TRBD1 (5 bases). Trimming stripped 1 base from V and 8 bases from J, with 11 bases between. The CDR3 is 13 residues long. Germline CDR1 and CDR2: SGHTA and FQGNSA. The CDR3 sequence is CASSLEYGDGYTF. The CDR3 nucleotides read TGTGCCAGCAGCTTAGAGTATGGGGACGGCTACACCTTC.

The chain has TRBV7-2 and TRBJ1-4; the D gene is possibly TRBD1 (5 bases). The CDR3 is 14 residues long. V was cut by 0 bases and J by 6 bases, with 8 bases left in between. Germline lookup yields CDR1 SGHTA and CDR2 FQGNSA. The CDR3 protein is CASSLAPQDEKLFF. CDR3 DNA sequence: TGTGCCAGCAGCTTAGCCCCACAGGATGAAAAACTGTTTTTT.

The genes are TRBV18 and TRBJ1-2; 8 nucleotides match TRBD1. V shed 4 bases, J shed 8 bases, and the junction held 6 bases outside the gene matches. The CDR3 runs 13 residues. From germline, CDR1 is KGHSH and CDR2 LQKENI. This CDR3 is CASSQGQGEGYTF. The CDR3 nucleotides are TGTGCCAGCTCACAAGGACAGGGAGAGGGCTACACCTTC.

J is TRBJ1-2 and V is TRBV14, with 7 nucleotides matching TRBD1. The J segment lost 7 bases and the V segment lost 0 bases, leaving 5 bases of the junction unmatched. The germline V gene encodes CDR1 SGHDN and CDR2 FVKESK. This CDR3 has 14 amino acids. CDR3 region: CASSQDLGGGGYTF. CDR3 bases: TGTGCCAGCAGCCAAGATCTAGGGGGCGGTGGCTACACCTTC.

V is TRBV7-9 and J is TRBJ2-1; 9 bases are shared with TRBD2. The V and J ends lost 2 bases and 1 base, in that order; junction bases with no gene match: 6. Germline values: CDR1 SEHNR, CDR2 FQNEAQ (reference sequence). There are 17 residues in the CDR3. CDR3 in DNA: TGTGCCAGCAGCTTACCTAGCGGGGCTGGGTCCTACAATGAGCAGTTCTTC. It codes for CASSLPSGAGSYNEQFF.

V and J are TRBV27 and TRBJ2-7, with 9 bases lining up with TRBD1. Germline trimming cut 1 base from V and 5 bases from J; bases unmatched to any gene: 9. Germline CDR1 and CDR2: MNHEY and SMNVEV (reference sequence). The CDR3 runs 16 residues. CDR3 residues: CASSLYRDRERNEQYF. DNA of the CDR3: TGTGCCAGCAGTTTATATCGGGACAGGGAGAGGAACGAGCAGTACTTC.

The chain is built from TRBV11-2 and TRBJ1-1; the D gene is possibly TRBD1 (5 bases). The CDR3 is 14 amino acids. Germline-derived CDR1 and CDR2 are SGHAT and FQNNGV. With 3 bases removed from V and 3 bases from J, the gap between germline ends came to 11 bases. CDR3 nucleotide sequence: TGTGCCAGCAGCTTCGGGCGGGGGGACACTGAAGCTTTCTTT. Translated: CASSFGRGDTEAFF. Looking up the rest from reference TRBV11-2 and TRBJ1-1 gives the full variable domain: EAGVAQSPRYKIIEKRQSVAFWCNPISGHATLYWYQQILGQGPKLLIQFQNNGVVDDSQLPKDRFSAERLKGVDSTLKIQPAKLEDSAVYLCASSFGRGDTEAFFGQGTRLTVV.

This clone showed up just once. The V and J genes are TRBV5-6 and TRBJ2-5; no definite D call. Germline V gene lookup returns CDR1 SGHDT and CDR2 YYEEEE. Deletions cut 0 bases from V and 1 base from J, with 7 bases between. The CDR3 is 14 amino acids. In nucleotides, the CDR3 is TGTGCCAGCAGCTTGGAGGGTTTCCAAGAGACCCAGTACTTC. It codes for CASSLEGFQETQYF.

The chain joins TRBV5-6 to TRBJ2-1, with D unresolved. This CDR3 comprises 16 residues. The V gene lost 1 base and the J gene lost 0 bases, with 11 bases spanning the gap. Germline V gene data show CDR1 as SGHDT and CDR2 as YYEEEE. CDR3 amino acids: CASSLPLSGSYNEQFF. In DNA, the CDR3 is TGTGCCAGCAGCTTGCCCCTTTCGGGCTCCTACAATGAGCAGTTCTTC.

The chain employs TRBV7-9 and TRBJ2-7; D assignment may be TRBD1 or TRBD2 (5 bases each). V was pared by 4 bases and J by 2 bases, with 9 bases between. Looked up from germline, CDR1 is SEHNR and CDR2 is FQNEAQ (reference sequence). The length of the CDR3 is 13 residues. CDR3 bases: TGTGCCAGCAGCTCGGGACCGACCTACGAGCAGTACTTC. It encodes CASSSGPTYEQYF.

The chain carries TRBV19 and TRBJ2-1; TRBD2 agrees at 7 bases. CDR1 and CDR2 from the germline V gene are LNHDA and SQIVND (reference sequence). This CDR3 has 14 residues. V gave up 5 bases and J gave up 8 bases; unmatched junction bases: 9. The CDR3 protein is CASSFGTTGDEQFF. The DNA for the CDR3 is TGTGCCAGTAGTTTCGGGACTACGGGGGATGAGCAGTTCTTC.

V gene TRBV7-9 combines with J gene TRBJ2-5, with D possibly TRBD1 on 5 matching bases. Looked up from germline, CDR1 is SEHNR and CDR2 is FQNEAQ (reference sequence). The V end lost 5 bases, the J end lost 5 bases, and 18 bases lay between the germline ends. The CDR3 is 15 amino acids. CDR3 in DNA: TGTGCCAGCAGCGCCACACCTAACAGGATGGAGACCCAGTACTTC. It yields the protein CASSATPNRMETQYF.

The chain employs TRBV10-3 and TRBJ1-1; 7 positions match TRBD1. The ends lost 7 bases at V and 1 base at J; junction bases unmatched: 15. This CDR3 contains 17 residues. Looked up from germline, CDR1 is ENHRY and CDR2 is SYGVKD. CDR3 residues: CAIKATAPGGWNTEAFF. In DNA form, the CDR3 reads TGTGCCATCAAGGCAACGGCCCCAGGGGGATGGAACACTGAAGCTTTCTTT.

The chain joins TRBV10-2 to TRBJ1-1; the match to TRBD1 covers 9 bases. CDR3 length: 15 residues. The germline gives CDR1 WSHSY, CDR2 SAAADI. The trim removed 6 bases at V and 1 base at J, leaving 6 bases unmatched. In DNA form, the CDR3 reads TGCGCCAGCAGCGCACAGGGGGCCTGGAACACTGAAGCTTTCTTT. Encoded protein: CASSAQGAWNTEAFF.

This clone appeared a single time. The CDR3 DNA sequence: TGTGCCAGCAGCTTAGTTGGACAGTATAGCACAGATACGCAGTATTTT. Protein: CASSLVGQYSTDTQYF. This chain joins TRBV7-9 and TRBJ2-3, with TRBD1 as a possible D gene (6 bases). The germline CDR1 and CDR2 sequences are SEHNR and FQNEAQ (reference sequence). V was cut by 1 base and J by 0 bases, with 11 bases left in between. CDR3 length: 16 amino acids.

As DNA, the CDR3 is TGCGCCAGCAGTGAGTACAGGGGGCAATCTGAAGCTTTCTTT. It encodes CASSEYRGQSEAFF. The chain employs TRBV10-1 and TRBJ1-1, with TRBD1 identical over 9 bases. The CDR3 contains 14 residues. The germline CDR1 and CDR2 sequences are WNHNN and SYGVQD (reference sequence). J lost 6 bases, V lost 1 base, and 3 bases had no gene match.